This TCR beta chain emerged from a study of T cell changes during pregnancy in multiple sclerosis. The method was immunoSEQ multiplex PCR; TCRdb's version includes in-frame clones alone and lacks a portion of them. The table shows 80,000 to 130,000 clones, with roughly nine tenths occurring only once. This CDR3 has 16 residues. CDR1 is SGHAT and CDR2 is FQDESV in the germline V gene (reference sequence). The V end lost 5 bases, the J end lost 0 bases, and 16 bases lay between the germline ends. Sequenced material: peripheral blood, taken in the second trimester of pregnancy. The TCR originated in a female donor with multiple sclerosis, enrolled in a pregnancy study. The chain has TRBV11-1 and TRBJ1-1; TRBD1 might be the D (6 bases). CDR3 sequence: CASSPGGGIMNTEAFF. CDR3 sequence (DNA): TGTGCCAGCAGCCCGGGGGGCGGGATCATGAACACTGAAGCTTTCTTT.